Reported below is one T cell receptor (beta chain). The antigen is undetermined. PCR was performed using 60 Vbeta and 13 Jbeta primers. Assay: immunoSEQ multiplex PCR; the TCRdb copy retains only in-frame clones and omits some. The profile shows 140,000 to 150,000 clones, roughly 9.8% of them singletons. These data come from a study of cytomegalovirus exposure and HLA in healthy donors. Trimming at V came to 2 bases and at J to 5 bases, leaving 2 bases not matched to a gene. The CDR3 is 15 amino acids. The germline gives CDR1 SGHTA, CDR2 FQGTGA. Broader study findings: Donors were assumed by presence/absence analyses to have roughly uniform sequencing depth. Some highly shared sequence variants likely arose as a pipeline artifact. The only immune exposure information that was available was CMV serostatus.

The gene calls are TRBV7-3 and TRBJ2-7; 14 nucleotides align to TRBD2. The TCR comes from a man aged 45-65 years in good health and CMV-seronegative. Source material: PBMCs. The CDR3 bases are TGTGCCAGCAGCTTACAGGGACTAGCGGGAGACGAGCAGTACTTC. This translates into CASSLQGLAGDEQYF.